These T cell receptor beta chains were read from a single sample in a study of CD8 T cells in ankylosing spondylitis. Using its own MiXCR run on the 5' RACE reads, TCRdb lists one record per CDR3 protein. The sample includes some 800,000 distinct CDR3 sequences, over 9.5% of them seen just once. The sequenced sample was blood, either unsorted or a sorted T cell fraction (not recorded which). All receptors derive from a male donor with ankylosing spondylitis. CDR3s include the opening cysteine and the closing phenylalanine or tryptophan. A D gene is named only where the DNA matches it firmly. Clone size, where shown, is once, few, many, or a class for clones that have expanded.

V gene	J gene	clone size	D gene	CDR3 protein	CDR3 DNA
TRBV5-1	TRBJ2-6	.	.	CASSVTVSGANVLTF	TGCGCCAGCAGCGTAACAGTCTCTGGGGCCAACGTCCTGACTTTC
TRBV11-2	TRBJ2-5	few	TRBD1	CASSPRTGIIQETQYF	TGTGCCAGCAGCCCCAGGACAGGGATCATACAAGAGACCCAGTACTTC
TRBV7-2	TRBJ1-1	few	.	CASSPRNSKNEAFF	TGTGCCAGCAGCCCTCGCAACAGTAAGAATGAAGCTTTCTTT
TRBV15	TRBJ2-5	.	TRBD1	CATSEDRGYRETQYF	TGTGCCACCAGCGAGGACAGGGGGTACCGGGAGACCCAGTACTTC
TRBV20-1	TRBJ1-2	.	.	CSARRGGNYGYTF	TGCAGTGCTAGAAGAGGGGGGAACTATGGCTACACCTTC
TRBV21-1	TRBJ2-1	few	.	CASSSGTPGNEQFF	TGTGCCAGCAGTTCCGGGACTCCGGGCAATGAGCAGTTCTTC
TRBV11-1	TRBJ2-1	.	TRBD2	CASKVATSGKSSYNEQFF	TGTGCCAGCAAGGTGGCAACTAGCGGGAAAAGCTCCTACAATGAGCAGTTCTTC
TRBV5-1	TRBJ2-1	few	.	CASGPGTPYNEQFF	TGCGCCAGCGGCCCCGGGACCCCTTACAATGAGCAGTTCTTC
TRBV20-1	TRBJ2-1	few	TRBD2	CSARLTSGRKFF	TGCAGTGCTAGACTCACTAGCGGGAGAAAGTTCTTC
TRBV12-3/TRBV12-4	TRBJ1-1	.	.	CASSLWVGRNTEAFF	TGTGCCAGCAGTTTATGGGTCGGCAGGAACACTGAAGCTTTCTTT
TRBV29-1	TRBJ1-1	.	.	CSVSGGADEAFF	TGCAGCGTAAGTGGGGGGGCGGATGAAGCTTTCTTT
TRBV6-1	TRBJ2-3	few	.	CASTGDWGDTQYF	TGTGCCAGCACGGGGGACTGGGGAGATACGCAGTATTTT
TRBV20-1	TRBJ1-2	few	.	CSAFATANGGYTF	TGCAGTGCTTTTGCGACGGCTAACGGTGGCTACACCTTC
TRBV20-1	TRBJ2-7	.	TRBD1	CSADRQGIYEQYF	TGCAGTGCTGATCGACAGGGAATCTACGAGCAGTACTTC
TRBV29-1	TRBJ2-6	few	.	CSIQVSGANVLTF	TGCAGCATACAGGTCTCTGGGGCCAACGTCCTGACTTTC
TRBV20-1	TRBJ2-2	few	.	CSAPPEWGRKNTGELFF	TGCAGTGCTCCCCCCGAGTGGGGGAGAAAGAACACCGGGGAGCTGTTTTTT
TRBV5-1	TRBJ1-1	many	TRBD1	CASSLIDRDYSEAFF	TGCGCCAGCAGCTTAATCGACAGGGATTACTCTGAAGCTTTCTTT
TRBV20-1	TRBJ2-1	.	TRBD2	CSLLAGGSYNEQFF	TGCAGTCTACTAGCGGGGGGATCCTACAATGAGCAGTTCTTC
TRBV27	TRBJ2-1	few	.	CASSFLLSHEQFF	TGTGCCAGCAGTTTCCTACTGTCGCATGAGCAGTTCTTC
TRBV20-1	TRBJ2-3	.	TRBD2	CSVLPGLGTDTQYF	TGCAGTGTTCTTCCGGGACTAGGCACAGATACGCAGTATTTT
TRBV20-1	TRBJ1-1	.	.	CSARENRNYIQYTEAFF	TGCAGTGCTAGAGAAAATAGAAATTATATACAGTACACTGAAGCTTTCTTT
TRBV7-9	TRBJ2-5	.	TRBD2	CASSLTRLAEETQYF	TGTGCCAGCAGCTTAACGAGGCTAGCGGAAGAGACCCAGTACTTC
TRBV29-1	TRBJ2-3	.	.	CSALSWGADTQYF	TGCAGCGCCCTTAGCTGGGGGGCAGATACGCAGTATTTT
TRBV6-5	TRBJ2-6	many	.	CASSSRGANVLTF	TGTGCCAGCAGTTCCCGGGGGGCCAACGTCCTGACTTTC
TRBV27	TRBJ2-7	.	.	CASSQGTGRSYEQYF	TGTGCCAGCAGCCAAGGGACCGGGCGGTCCTACGAGCAGTACTTC
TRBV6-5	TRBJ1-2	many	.	CASAQANYGYTF	TGTGCCAGCGCCCAAGCTAACTATGGCTACACCTTC
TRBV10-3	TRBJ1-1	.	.	CAAGRTEAFF	TGTGCCGCTGGCCGCACTGAAGCTTTCTTT
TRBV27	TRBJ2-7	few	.	CASSLYGRPIEGEQYF	TGTGCCAGCAGTTTATATGGCAGGCCTATCGAGGGGGAGCAGTACTTC
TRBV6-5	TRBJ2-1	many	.	CASSYTGPGTVQYNEQFF	TGTGCCAGCAGTTATACCGGTCCCGGGACGGTACAGTACAATGAGCAGTTCTTC
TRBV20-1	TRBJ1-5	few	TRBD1	CSARDATTGDQPQHF	TGCAGTGCTAGAGATGCGACCACAGGGGATCAGCCCCAGCATTTT
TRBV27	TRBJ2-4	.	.	CASRNNEKNIQYF	TGTGCCAGCAGAAATAACGAAAAAAACATTCAGTACTTC
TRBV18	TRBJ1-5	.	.	CASSPGTTRNQPQHF	TGTGCCAGCTCACCCGGGACAACAAGGAATCAGCCCCAGCATTTT
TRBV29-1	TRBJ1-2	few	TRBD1	CSVASQGPVSGYTF	TGCAGCGTTGCCTCACAGGGGCCGGTCAGTGGCTACACCTTC
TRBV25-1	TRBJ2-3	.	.	CASSEQAGSQYF	TGTGCCAGCAGTGAACAGGCGGGGTCGCAGTATTTT
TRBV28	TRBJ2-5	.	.	CASSFSQGFGETQYF	TGTGCCAGCAGTTTCTCTCAGGGGTTTGGAGAGACCCAGTACTTC
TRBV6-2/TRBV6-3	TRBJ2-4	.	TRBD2	CASSITPGTSGGTKNIQYF	TGTGCCAGCAGCATAACCCCCGGGACTAGCGGGGGGACCAAAAACATTCAGTACTTC